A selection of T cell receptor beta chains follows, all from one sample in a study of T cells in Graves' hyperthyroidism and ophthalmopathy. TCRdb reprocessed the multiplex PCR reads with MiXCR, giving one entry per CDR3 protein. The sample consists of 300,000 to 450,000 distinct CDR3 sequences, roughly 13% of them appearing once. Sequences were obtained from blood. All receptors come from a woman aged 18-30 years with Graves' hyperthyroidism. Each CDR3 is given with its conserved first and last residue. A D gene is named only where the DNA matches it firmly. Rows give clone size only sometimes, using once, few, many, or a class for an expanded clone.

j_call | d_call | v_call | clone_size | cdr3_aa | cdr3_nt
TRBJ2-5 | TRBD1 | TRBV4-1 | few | CASSQVGIRDRGRETQYF | TGCGCCAGCAGCCAAGTAGGAATTAGGGACAGGGGAAGAGAGACCCAGTACTTC
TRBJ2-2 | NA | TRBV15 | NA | CATSRDLATSGPNTGELFF | TGTGCCACCAGCAGAGATCTGGCAACTAGTGGCCCGAACACCGGGGAGCTGTTTTTT
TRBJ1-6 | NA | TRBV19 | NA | CASSGRQSSPLHF | TGTGCCAGTAGTGGCAGACAGAGTTCACCCCTCCACTTT
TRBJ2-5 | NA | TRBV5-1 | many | CASSLEGLPPQYF | TGCGCCAGCAGCTTGGAGGGATTGCCGCCCCAGTACTTC
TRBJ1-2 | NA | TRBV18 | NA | CASSPVAEGSRITF | NA
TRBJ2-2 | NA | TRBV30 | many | CAWDRQNTGELFF | TGTGCCTGGGACCGTCAGAACACCGGGGAGCTGTTTTTT
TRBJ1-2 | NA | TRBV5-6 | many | CASSPGPAGTYGYTF | TGTGCCAGCAGCCCAGGACCCGCCGGGACCTATGGCTACACCTTC
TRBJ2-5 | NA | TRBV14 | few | CASSQEKPGLETQYF | TGTGCCAGCAGCCAAGAGAAGCCTGGGCTAGAGACCCAGTACTTC
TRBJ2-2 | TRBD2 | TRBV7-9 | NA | CASSRTSSGELFF | TGTGCCAGCAGCCGGACTAGCTCCGGGGAGCTGTTTTTT
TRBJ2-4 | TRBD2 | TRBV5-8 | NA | CASSHTGLAGLNIQYF | TGTGCCAGCAGCCATACTGGACTAGCGGGGTTGAACATTCAGTACTTC
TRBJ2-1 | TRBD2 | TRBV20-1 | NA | CSARTPRGGGASYNEQFF | TGCAGTGCCAGGACCCCGAGAGGCGGGGGGGCCTCATACAATGAGCAGTTCTTC
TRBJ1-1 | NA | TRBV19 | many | CASISYIENTEAFF | TGTGCCAGTATTTCCTACATTGAGAACACTGAAGCTTTCTTT
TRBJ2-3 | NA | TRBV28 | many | CASSSDNGDTDTQYF | TGTGCCAGCAGCTCGGATAATGGAGACACAGATACGCAGTATTTT
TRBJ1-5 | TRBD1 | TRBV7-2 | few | CASSSGQGDQPQHF | TGTGCCAGCAGTTCCGGACAGGGGGATCAGCCCCAGCATTTT
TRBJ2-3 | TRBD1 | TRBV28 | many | CATGETGAGTDTQYF | TGTGCCACGGGCGAGACAGGGGCCGGCACAGATACGCAGTATTTT
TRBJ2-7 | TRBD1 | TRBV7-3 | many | CASSLQMHRGSFSYEQYF | TGTGCCAGCAGCTTACAAATGCACAGGGGTTCATTCTCCTACGAGCAGTACTTC
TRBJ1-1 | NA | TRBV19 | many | CASTHGYNTEAFF | TGTGCCAGTACCCACGGTTATAACACTGAAGCTTTCTTT